The table lists the clone carrying this T cell receptor beta chain with a count of one. The antigen is unknown. The data were taken from a study of cytomegalovirus exposure and HLA in healthy donors. Study-wide findings and caveats: Excluded: some indistinguishable V segments such as TRBV6-2 and TRBV6-3.

The CDR3 runs to 17 residues. CDR1 and CDR2 from the germline V gene are MGHRA and YSYEKL. Both 60 Vbeta primers and 13 Jbeta primers went into the PCR. Profiling relied on immunoSEQ multiplex PCR, and the TCRdb table lists in-frame clones only, not all of them. The sample includes fewer than 250,000 clones, about 80% seen only once; the top ten take about 0.63%. The material sequenced was PBMCs. The sequence derives from a man aged 18 to 29 in good health and CMV-seronegative. V usage is TRBV4-1 and J usage is TRBJ2-5, with 10 bases that match TRBD2. The J call is in doubt because the DNA end fits TRBJ2-7 better. The CDR3 DNA reads TGCGCCAGCAGCCAAGAGGGGGCTAGCGGGGGTTCCTACGAGCAGTACTTC. It specifies CASSQEGASGGSYEQYF.